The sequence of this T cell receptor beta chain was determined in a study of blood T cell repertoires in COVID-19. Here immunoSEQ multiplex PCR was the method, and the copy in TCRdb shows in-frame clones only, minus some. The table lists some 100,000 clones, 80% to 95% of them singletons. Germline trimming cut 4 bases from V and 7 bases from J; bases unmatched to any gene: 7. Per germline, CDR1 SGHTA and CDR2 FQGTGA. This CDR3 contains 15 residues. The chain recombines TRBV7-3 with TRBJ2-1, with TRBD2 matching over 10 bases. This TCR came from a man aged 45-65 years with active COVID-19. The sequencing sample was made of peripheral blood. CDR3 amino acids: CASSSVAGGFNEQFF. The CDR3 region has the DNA TGTGCCAGCAGCTCGGTAGCGGGGGGATTTAATGAGCAGTTCTTC.